The T cell receptor (beta chain) described here comes from a study of control samples from healthy donors and cancer patients. Produced via immunoSEQ multiplex PCR; TCRdb's table is partial and in-frame only. Among under 200,000 clones listed, roughly 91% were seen once. The clonotype comes from a woman in her 30s in good health. Sequencing was performed on blood.

The CDR3 loop reads CASSMTDTDTQYF. The CDR3 nucleotides are TGTGCCAGCAGTATGACGGACACAGATACGCAGTATTTT. The rearrangement joins TRBV6-5 to TRBJ2-3; D is unresolved. The CDR3 spans 13 residues. Germline values: CDR1 MNHEY, CDR2 SVGAGI. The ends were cut back, 5 bases at V and 2 bases at J, with 8 bases in the middle.